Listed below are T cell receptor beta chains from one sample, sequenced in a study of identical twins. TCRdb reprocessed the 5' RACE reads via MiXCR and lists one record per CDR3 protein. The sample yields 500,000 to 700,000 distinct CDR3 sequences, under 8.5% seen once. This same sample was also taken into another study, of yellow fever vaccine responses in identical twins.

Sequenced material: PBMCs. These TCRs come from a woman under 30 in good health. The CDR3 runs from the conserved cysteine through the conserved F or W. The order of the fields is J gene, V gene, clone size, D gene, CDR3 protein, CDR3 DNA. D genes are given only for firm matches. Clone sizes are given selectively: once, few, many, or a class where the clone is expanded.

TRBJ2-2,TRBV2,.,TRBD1,CASRDRGYTGELFF,TGTGCCAGCAGGGACAGGGGTTACACCGGGGAGCTGTTTTTT
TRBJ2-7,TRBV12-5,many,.,CASGGGGGISYEQYF,TGTGCTAGTGGGGGAGGGGGAGGGATCTCCTACGAGCAGTACTTC
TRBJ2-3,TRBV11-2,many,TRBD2,CASSYGTSGGDTQYF,TGTGCCAGCAGCTATGGGACTAGCGGGGGAGATACGCAGTATTTT
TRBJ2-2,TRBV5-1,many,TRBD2,CASSLTSGRQNTGELFF,TGCGCCAGCAGCTTAACTAGCGGGAGGCAGAACACCGGGGAGCTGTTTTTT
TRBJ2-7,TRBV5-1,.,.,CASSLEQVYEQYF,TGCGCCAGCAGCTTGGAGCAGGTATACGAGCAGTACTTC
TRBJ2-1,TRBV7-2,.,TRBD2,CASSLGSGRMNEQFF,TGTGCCAGCAGCTTAGGTAGCGGGAGGATGAATGAGCAGTTCTTC
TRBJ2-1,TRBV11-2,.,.,CASSAGEVYNEQFF,TGTGCCAGCAGCGCCGGCGAGGTCTACAATGAGCAGTTCTTC
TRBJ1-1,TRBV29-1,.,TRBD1,CSGRDRMNTEAFF,TGCAGCGGCCGGGACAGAATGAACACTGAAGCTTTCTTT
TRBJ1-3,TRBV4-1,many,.,CASSQLTGFGNTIYF,TGCGCCAGCAGCCAACTGACAGGCTTTGGAAACACCATATATTTT
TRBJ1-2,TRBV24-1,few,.,CATSDFSANRGYTF,TGTGCCACCAGTGATTTTTCCGCTAACCGGGGCTACACCTTC
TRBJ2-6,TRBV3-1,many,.,CASSQEGGANVLTF,TGTGCCAGCAGCCAAGAAGGTGGGGCCAACGTCCTGACTTTC
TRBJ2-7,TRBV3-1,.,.,CASSQLYRDTSYEQYF,TGTGCCAGCAGCCAACTGTACCGGGACACCTCCTACGAGCAGTACTTC
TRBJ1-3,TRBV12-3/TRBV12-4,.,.,CATREGPGAGNTIYF,TGTGCCACCCGGGAGGGCCCTGGCGCTGGAAACACCATATATTTT
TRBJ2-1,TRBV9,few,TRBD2,CASSVAGTSDNEQFF,TGTGCCAGCAGCGTAGCCGGGACTAGCGACAATGAGCAGTTCTTC
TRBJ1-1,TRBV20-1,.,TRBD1,CSAITGTVNTEAFF,TGCAGTGCTATAACCGGGACAGTGAACACTGAAGCTTTCTTT
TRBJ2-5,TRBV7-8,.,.,CASKTSGSQETQYF,TGTGCCAGCAAAACCTCGGGGAGCCAAGAGACCCAGTACTTC
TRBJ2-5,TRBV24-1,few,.,CATRSGGGTRQETQYF,TGTGCCACCAGGTCCGGAGGGGGGACCCGCCAAGAGACCCAGTACTTC
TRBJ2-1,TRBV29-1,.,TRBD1,CSVDRGDRGFGNEQFF,TGCAGCGTTGATAGAGGGGACAGGGGGTTTGGCAATGAGCAGTTCTTC
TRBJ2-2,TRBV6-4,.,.,CASSATGTTGELFF,TGTGCCAGCAGCGCCACCGGGACTACCGGGGAGCTGTTTTTT
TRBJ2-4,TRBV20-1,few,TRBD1,CSARRRDRGEWEAKNIQYF,TGCAGTGCTAGAAGACGCGACAGGGGGGAGTGGGAAGCCAAAAACATTCAGTACTTC
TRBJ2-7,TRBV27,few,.,CASSPLLEGLAQYF,TGTGCCAGCAGTCCTCTCTTGGAGGGCCTCGCGCAGTACTTC
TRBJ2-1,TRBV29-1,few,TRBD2,CSVERRTSGPSYNEQFF,TGCAGCGTTGAAAGACGAACTAGCGGACCTAGCTACAATGAGCAGTTCTTC
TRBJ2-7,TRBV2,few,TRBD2,CASKAGGAYEQYF,TGTGCCAGCAAGGCGGGAGGGGCCTACGAGCAGTACTTC
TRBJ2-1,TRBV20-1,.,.,CSARQGISYNEQFF,TGCAGTGCTAGGCAGGGGATATCCTACAATGAGCAGTTCTTC
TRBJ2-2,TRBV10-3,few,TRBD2,CAISESGRLAGAAGELFF,TGTGCCATCAGTGAGTCTGGGAGACTAGCGGGCGCCGCCGGGGAGCTGTTTTTT
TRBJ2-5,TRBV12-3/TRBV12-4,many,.,CASSLRGTAETQYF,TGTGCCAGCAGTTTACGAGGGACCGCAGAGACCCAGTACTTC
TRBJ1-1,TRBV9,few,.,CASSVGAGNTEAFF,TGTGCCAGCAGCGTTGGGGCGGGGAACACTGAAGCTTTCTTT
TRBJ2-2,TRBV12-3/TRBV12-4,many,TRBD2,CASRIGGAGTGELFF,TGTGCCAGCAGAATCGGGGGGGCAGGCACCGGGGAGCTGTTTTTT
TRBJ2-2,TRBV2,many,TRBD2,CASSELRPGLAGAANTGELFF,TGTGCCAGCAGTGAGCTCAGGCCGGGACTAGCGGGAGCAGCGAACACCGGGGAGCTGTTTTTT
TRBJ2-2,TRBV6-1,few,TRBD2,CASTVLAATGELFF,TGTGCCAGCACCGTACTAGCGGCCACCGGGGAGCTGTTTTTT
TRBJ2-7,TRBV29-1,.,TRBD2,CSVLPGLADNEQYF,TGCAGCGTCCTGCCGGGACTAGCGGATAACGAGCAGTACTTC
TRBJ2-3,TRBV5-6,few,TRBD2,CASSRKRGGTDTQYF,TGTGCCAGCAGCCGTAAGCGGGGGGGTACAGATACGCAGTATTTT
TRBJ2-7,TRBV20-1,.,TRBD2,CSAGPGLAGIHEQYF,TGCAGTGCTGGCCCCGGACTAGCGGGAATCCACGAGCAGTACTTC
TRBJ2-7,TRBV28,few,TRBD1,CASSPYGQGYKYEQYF,TGTGCCAGCAGTCCATACGGACAGGGCTACAAATACGAGCAGTACTTC
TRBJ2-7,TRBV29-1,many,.,CSVCWADEQYF,TGCAGCGTCTGTTGGGCGGACGAGCAGTACTTC
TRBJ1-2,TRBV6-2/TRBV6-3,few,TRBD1,CASSYSGQGGYTF,TGTGCCAGCAGTTACTCGGGACAGGGTGGCTACACCTTC
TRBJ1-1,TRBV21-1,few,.,CASSKALGIRNTEAFF,TGTGCCAGCAGCAAAGCGCTGGGAATCAGGAACACTGAAGCTTTCTTT
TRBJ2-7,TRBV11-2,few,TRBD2,CASSPGLAGPLEQYF,TGTGCCAGCAGCCCCGGACTAGCGGGGCCTTTGGAGCAGTACTTC
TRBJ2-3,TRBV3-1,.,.,CASSQRGYLTDTQYF,TGTGCCAGCAGCCAAAGGGGATACCTCACAGATACGCAGTATTTT
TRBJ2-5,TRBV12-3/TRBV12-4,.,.,CASSFAGGTDPYF,.
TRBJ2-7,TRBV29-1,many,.,CSVEQDRPYEQYF,TGCAGCGTTGAACAGGACAGACCTTACGAGCAGTACTTC
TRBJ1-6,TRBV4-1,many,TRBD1,CASSPWTGDNSPLHF,TGCGCCAGCAGCCCTTGGACAGGGGATAATTCACCCCTCCACTTT
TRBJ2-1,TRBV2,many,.,CATTTRASYNEQFF,TGTGCCACCACAACGAGGGCTTCCTACAATGAGCAGTTCTTC
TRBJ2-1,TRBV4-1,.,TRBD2,CASSQDQRGVGNEQFF,TGCGCCAGCAGTCAAGATCAGCGGGGGGTGGGCAATGAGCAGTTCTTC
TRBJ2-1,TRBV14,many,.,CASSRQPSGRNEQFF,TGTGCCAGCAGCCGGCAGCCTTCAGGTCGTAATGAGCAGTTCTTC
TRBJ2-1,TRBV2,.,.,CASTNQGMEYNEQFF,TGTGCCAGCACCAACCAGGGTATGGAGTACAATGAGCAGTTCTTC
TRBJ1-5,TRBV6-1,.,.,CASIENLGQLNQPQHF,TGTGCCAGCATTGAAAACCTTGGACAACTGAATCAGCCCCAGCATTTT
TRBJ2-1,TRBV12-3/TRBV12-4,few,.,CASSRTGTSNEQFF,TGTGCCAGCAGTAGAACCGGGACTTCGAATGAGCAGTTCTTC
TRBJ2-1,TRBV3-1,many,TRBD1,CASSHRDRVYNEQFF,TGTGCCAGCAGCCACCGGGACAGGGTATACAATGAGCAGTTCTTC
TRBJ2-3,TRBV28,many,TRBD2,CASSLTSGRAKGTDTQYF,TGTGCCAGCAGCCTGACTAGCGGGAGGGCCAAAGGCACAGATACGCAGTATTTT
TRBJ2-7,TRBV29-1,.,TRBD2,CSALAGGHEQYF,TGCAGCGCCCTAGCGGGAGGACACGAGCAGTACTTC
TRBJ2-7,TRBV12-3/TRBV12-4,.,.,CASSSGNFYEQYF,TGTGCCAGCAGTTCGGGCAACTTCTACGAGCAGTACTTC
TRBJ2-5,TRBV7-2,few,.,CASSPRDYQETQYF,TGTGCCAGCAGCCCCCGGGACTACCAAGAGACCCAGTACTTC
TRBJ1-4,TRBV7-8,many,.,CASSSQGGGEKLFF,TGTGCCAGCAGCTCACAAGGGGGTGGCGAAAAACTGTTTTTT
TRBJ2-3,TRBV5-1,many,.,CASSSGLSTDTQYF,TGCGCCAGCAGCTCGGGACTTAGCACAGATACGCAGTATTTT
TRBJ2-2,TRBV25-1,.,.,CASSRGSGTGELFF,TGTGCCAGCAGTCGGGGGTCCGGCACCGGGGAGCTGTTTTTT
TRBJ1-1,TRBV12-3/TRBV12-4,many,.,CASLQTIRNTEAFF,TGTGCCAGCTTACAGACTATTAGGAACACTGAAGCTTTCTTT